This T cell receptor (beta chain) came from a study of blood T cell repertoires in COVID-19. Study context: Samples representing acute and convalescent COVID-19 were sourced from the United States, Italy and Spain.

Profiled with immunoSEQ multiplex PCR; TCRdb holds only in-frame clones, not every one. Among about 81,000 clones listed, roughly 88% were seen once. Looked up from germline, CDR1 is LNHDA and CDR2 is SQIVND (reference sequence). V gave up 5 bases and J gave up 2 bases, with 4 bases separating them. This CDR3 spans 11 amino acids. The chain carries TRBV19 and TRBJ2-7; D is unresolved. The sample was peripheral blood. The TCR originated in an elderly woman with acute or convalescent COVID-19. The CDR3 reads CASSAAYEQYF. DNA of the CDR3: TGTGCCAGTAGTGCGGCCTACGAGCAGTACTTC.